The 17 T cell receptor beta chains listed next were all sequenced from one sample in a study of cytomegalovirus exposure and HLA in healthy donors. Primers for the PCR totalled 60 Vbeta and 13 Jbeta. Repertoires were generated with immunoSEQ multiplex PCR, while TCRdb's copy carries only in-frame clones and drops some. This sample carries more than 95,000 clones, 70% to 80% of them seen once, and the ten largest clones take 3.5% to 5%. The sequenced sample consisted of PBMCs. The receptors here all came from a man younger than 40 in good health and CMV-seropositive.

The chain has TRBV18 and TRBJ2-1, with 7 bases that match TRBD2. The CDR3 is 15 amino acids. Germline V gene data show CDR1 as KGHSH and CDR2 as LQKENI. The V gene end was trimmed by 3 bases and the J gene end by 3 bases; junction bases not matched to a gene: 5. CDR3 DNA sequence: TGTGCCAGCTCACCGACTAGCTGGCACTACAATGAGCAGTTCTTC. Its protein is CASSPTSWHYNEQFF.

J is TRBJ1-2 and V is TRBV7-6, with TRBD1 identical over 8 bases. From germline, CDR1 is SGHVS and CDR2 FNYEAQ. Trimming cost V 5 bases and J 3 bases; bases outside gene matches: 8. CDR3 size: 15 residues. The CDR3 region is CASSPTGAGDYGYTF. The CDR3 DNA sequence: TGTGCCAGCAGCCCGACAGGGGCGGGGGACTATGGCTACACCTTC.

V gene TRBV4-2 combines with J gene TRBJ2-7; D is perhaps TRBD2 (6 bases). CDR1 is LGHNA and CDR2 is YNFKEQ in the germline V gene. The V gene lost 4 bases and the J gene lost 0 bases, with 16 bases spanning the gap. The CDR3 totals 16 residues. The CDR3 sequence: CASSPRLRDSSYEQYF. CDR3 DNA: TGTGCCAGCAGCCCACGGCTCCGGGACTCCTCCTACGAGCAGTACTTC.

The V and J genes are TRBV18 and TRBJ1-1; TRBD1 agrees at 7 bases. The V gene's germline CDR1 is KGHSH and CDR2 LQKENI. The junction had 4 bases not matched to a gene; V was cut back by 2 bases and J by 4 bases. The CDR3 loop spans 14 amino acids. CDR3 residues: CASSPRGLGTEAFF. CDR3 DNA sequence: TGTGCCAGCTCACCAAGGGGGCTAGGCACTGAAGCTTTCTTT.

The J gene is TRBJ2-7, the V gene TRBV10-3; 8 bases are a match to TRBD2. V dropped 2 bases and J dropped 0; count of bases not matched to a gene: 3. Germline V gene data show CDR1 as ENHRY and CDR2 as SYGVKD. CDR3 length equals 15 residues. The CDR3 sequence: CAISEPGGGSYEQYF. The CDR3 DNA reads TGTGCCATCAGTGAGCCCGGGGGGGGCTCCTACGAGCAGTACTTC.

To note about this clone: This sample also contains other DNA sequences that code for the same CDR3. This chain joins TRBV19 and TRBJ1-1; 7 bases are shared with TRBD1. The germline CDR1 and CDR2 sequences are LNHDA and SQIVND (reference sequence). This CDR3 is built from 13 residues. Trimming at V came to 5 bases and at J to 1 base, leaving 1 base not matched to a gene. The CDR3 loop is CASSGTANTEAFF. CDR3 DNA sequence: TGTGCCAGTAGTGGGACAGCGAACACTGAAGCTTTCTTT.

The V gene is TRBV29-1, the J gene TRBJ2-3, with TRBD2 matching over 7 bases. Germline-derived CDR1 and CDR2 are SQVTM and ANQGSEA. The CDR3 has 11 amino acids. Losses at the gene ends were 6 bases for V and 5 bases for J; bases not matched to a gene: 2. The CDR3 DNA reads TGCAGCGTGGGGGGGGGAGATACGCAGTATTTT. This encodes CSVGGGDTQYF.

The sample holds a few counts of this clone. The genes are TRBV4-1 and TRBJ2-7; tentatively, D is TRBD1 (5 bases). The CDR3 spans 15 residues. Looked up from germline, CDR1 is MGHRA and CDR2 is YSYEKL. The V and J ends lost 1 base and 0 bases respectively, with 10 bases between them. The CDR3 DNA reads TGCGCCAGCAGCCAAGTATCAGACAGCTCCTACGAGCAGTACTTC. Residues: CASSQVSDSSYEQYF.

The chain employs TRBV27 and TRBJ1-2; no clear D gene. Germline V CDR1 and CDR2: MNHEY, SMNVEV (reference sequence). This CDR3 has 13 amino acids. Trimming cost V 6 bases and J 5 bases, with 13 bases left between them. In nucleotides, the CDR3 is TGTGCCAGCAGCCCCTTTGAGGAGTATGGCTACACCTTC. Translation gives CASSPFEEYGYTF.

This chain links TRBV19 with TRBJ1-4, with D tentatively TRBD1 (6 bases). CDR3 length: 15 amino acids. CDR1 is LNHDA, CDR2 SQIVND, per germline (reference sequence). Deletions cut 5 bases from V and 1 base from J, with 11 bases between. The CDR3 DNA follows: TGTGCCAGTAGTTTCCGCAGGGGAACTAATGAAAAACTGTTTTTT. Translated: CASSFRRGTNEKLFF.

This chain joins TRBV11-3 and TRBJ1-3; tentatively, D is TRBD1 (5 bases). Germline values: CDR1 SGHNT, CDR2 YENEEA. Trimming shortened V by 3 bases and J by 0 bases, and 15 bases separated the two germline ends. This CDR3 spans 17 amino acids. CDR3 in amino acids: CASSFDSIAFSGNTIYF. CDR3 DNA sequence: TGTGCCAGCAGCTTTGACAGCATAGCCTTCTCTGGAAACACCATATATTTT. Full variable domain (remainder filled in from reference TRBV11-3 and TRBJ1-3): EAGVVQSPRYKIIEKKQPVAFWCNPISGHNTLYWYLQNLGQGPELLIRYENEEAVDDSQLPKDRFSAERLKGVDSTLKIQPAELGDSAVYLCASSFDSIAFSGNTIYFGEGSWLTVV.

This chain uses TRBV27 with TRBJ2-7, with 7 bases fitting TRBD2. Losses at the gene ends were 6 bases for V and 0 bases for J; bases not matched to a gene: 8. Germline lookup yields CDR1 MNHEY and CDR2 SMNVEV (reference sequence). This CDR3 is built from 15 residues. CDR3 bases: TGTGCCAGCAGCACCCACGCGGGAGTCTCCTACGAGCAGTACTTC. Encoded protein: CASSTHAGVSYEQYF.

The gene calls are TRBV2 and TRBJ2-3, with 7 bases matching TRBD2. Trimming took 3 bases from V and 4 from J; bases not matched to a gene: 1. The germline gives CDR1 SNHLY, CDR2 FYNNEI. This CDR3 spans 13 amino acids. The CDR3 reads CASSEGGSDTQYF. CDR3 bases: TGTGCCAGCAGTGAGGGGGGGTCAGATACGCAGTATTTT.

The chain couples TRBV28 to TRBJ1-1, with D possibly matching TRBD1 (6 bases). The CDR3 loop spans 13 amino acids. Germline CDR1 is MDHEN and CDR2 is SYDVKM. Trimming left V 4 bases short and J 4 bases short, with 10 bases between. The DNA of the CDR3 is TGTGCCAGCAGTTACACAGGGTTCACTGAAGCTTTCTTT. It translates to CASSYTGFTEAFF.

This clone has just a few counts. This sequence joins TRBV28 and TRBJ2-1; weak D call: TRBD1 (6 bases). CDR1 is MDHEN, CDR2 SYDVKM, per germline. Trimming took 5 bases from V and 2 from J, leaving 16 bases between them. This CDR3 spans 16 amino acids. The CDR3 DNA is TGTGCCAGCAGTCCCCCTCTGACAGGAACCTACAATGAGCAGTTCTTC. Translated, it gives CASSPPLTGTYNEQFF.

The chain joins TRBV11-3 to TRBJ2-1; a weak D match, TRBD1 (6 bases). The CDR3 totals 12 residues. The germline gives CDR1 SGHNT, CDR2 YENEEA. V was trimmed by 6 bases and J by 6 bases, leaving 9 bases between them. CDR3 amino acids: CASRQQGNEQFF. CDR3 nucleotide sequence: TGTGCCAGCAGACAACAGGGCAATGAGCAGTTCTTC.

The J gene is TRBJ2-1, the V gene TRBV10-3; weak D call: TRBD2 (6 bases). V shed 2 bases and J shed 8 bases, with 16 bases lying between them. The germline V gene encodes CDR1 ENHRY and CDR2 SYGVKD. The CDR3 consists of 15 residues. The CDR3: CAISEEAGPDDEQFF. The DNA for the CDR3 is TGTGCCATCAGTGAGGAGGCGGGACCAGACGATGAGCAGTTCTTC.